Below are 15 T cell receptor beta chains sequenced from a single sample in a study of T cells in Graves' hyperthyroidism and ophthalmopathy. What was amplified from RNA transcripts were TCR beta CDR3 regions. Initially, a first-round RT-PCR of the TCR CDR3 employed the HTBI primer set. TCRdb fed the multiplex PCR reads into MiXCR, producing one record per CDR3 protein. The sample records around 400,000 distinct CDR3 sequences, less than 15% being singletons. The source material was blood. The receptors derive from a woman aged 18-29 years with Graves' hyperthyroidism.

This clonotype was counted ten times or more. V usage is TRBV28 and J usage is TRBJ1-5; 11 positions match TRBD1. Germline V gives CDR1 MDHEN, CDR2 SYDVKM. The CDR3 consists of 15 residues. V was clipped by 6 bases and J by 3 bases; unmatched bases: 4. CDR3 sequence (DNA): TGTGCCAGCAGGAGGACAGGGGGCCCCAATCAGCCCCAGCATTTT. It encodes CASRRTGGPNQPQHF.

This clonotype occurred many times. One end of the junction does not line up with germline, which may come from a read error. V and J are TRBV11-2 and TRBJ1-3; D ambiguous. The CDR3 length is 13 residues. Germline assignment: CDR1 SGHAT and CDR2 FQNNGV. In DNA form, the CDR3 reads TGTGCCACCAGCTTCCTCTCTGGAAACACCATATATTTT. It yields the protein CATSFLSGNTIYF.

The DNA of the CDR3 is TGTGCCAGCAGCTTAAGGGGGACCGACAGGGATGGCTACACCTTC. This encodes CASSLRGTDRDGYTF. This rearrangement joins TRBV11-2 to TRBJ1-2; 7 bases map to TRBD1. The CDR3 runs 15 residues. Germline V CDR1 and CDR2: SGHAT, FQNNGV. V trimming: 2 bases; J trimming: 6 bases; junction bases outside the gene matches: 9.

This clonotype was observed many times. The rearrangement links TRBV5-1 to TRBJ1-4; D is ambiguous. The CDR3 length is 16 residues. Germline-derived CDR1 and CDR2 are SGHRS and YFSETQ. The V end was cut by 0 bases, the J end by 7 bases, with 16 bases between. The CDR3 DNA is TGCGCCAGCAGCTTGGAGGTCGGAGCGCTAGGTGAAAAACTGTTTTTT. This gives the protein CASSLEVGALGEKLFF.

This clonotype appeared many times. This chain uses TRBV10-3 with TRBJ1-3; TRBD1 might be the D (6 bases). This CDR3 comprises 15 residues. Germline-derived CDR1 and CDR2 are ENHRY and SYGVKD. Between the trimmed V and J ends, which lost 4 bases and 0 bases, there was a span of 10 bases. The CDR3 nucleotides read TGTGCCATCAGTGGACAGGCGAGCTCTGGAAACACCATATATTTT. Protein: CAISGQASSGNTIYF.

This clonotype was seen repeatedly, ten times or more. The V gene is TRBV24-1, the J gene TRBJ2-1; D possibly matches TRBD1 or TRBD2 (5 bases each). Germline values: CDR1 KGHDR, CDR2 SFDVKD. Trimming removed 5 bases at V and 10 bases at J, with 20 bases between. This CDR3 spans 15 amino acids. CDR3 amino acids: CATSAVPSGSGEQFF. The CDR3 DNA follows: TGTGCCACCAGTGCCGTACCTTCAGGGTCGGGGGAGCAGTTCTTC.

This clonotype was detected many times. This rearrangement joins TRBV6-1 to TRBJ1-2, with 9 bases that match TRBD1. Germline lookup yields CDR1 MNHNS and CDR2 SASEGT. The CDR3 runs to 14 residues. V was clipped by 7 bases and J by 1 base; unmatched bases: 4. The chain's CDR3 is CASTMTGGNYGYTF. For the CDR3, the DNA is TGTGCCAGCACTATGACAGGGGGTAACTATGGCTACACCTTC.

At least ten counts were recorded for this clonotype. The chain employs TRBV28 and TRBJ2-7; TRBD2 matches 8 bases. The CDR3 sequence is 16 residues long. Germline trimming cut 1 base from V and 5 bases from J; bases unmatched to any gene: 10. Germline V gene lookup returns CDR1 MDHEN and CDR2 SYDVKM. Here the CDR3 reads CASSLYRGRNSNEQYF. DNA for the CDR3: TGTGCCAGCAGTTTATATCGCGGGAGGAATTCAAACGAGCAGTACTTC.

The V and J genes are TRBV9 and TRBJ2-1; either TRBD1 or TRBD2 may supply D (5 bases each). The V and J ends lost 2 bases and 7 bases respectively, with 13 bases between them. The CDR3 runs to 14 residues. Germline-derived CDR1 and CDR2 are SGDLS and YYNGEE. The CDR3 coding sequence is TGTGCCAGCAGCGTCGGGGACCGGACGAATGAGCAGTTCTTC. Encoded protein: CASSVGDRTNEQFF.

This clonotype was seen ten or more times. The chain recombines TRBV6-2 or TRBV6-3 with TRBJ2-2; D perhaps matches TRBD2 (6 bases). The germline V and J ends were trimmed by 5 bases and 0 bases, with 19 bases remaining between them. Germline CDR1 and CDR2: MNHEY and SVGEGT. The CDR3 extends over 18 amino acids. In DNA, the CDR3 is TGTGCCAGCAGTCCGCGGACTATCCGACCTCCGAACACCGGGGAGCTGTTTTTT. Amino acid sequence: CASSPRTIRPPNTGELFF.

A note on this clonotype: This sequence may be a read error, since a much larger clone differs from it by one base. The chain combines TRBV28 with TRBJ2-1; tentatively, D is TRBD1 (6 bases). The CDR3 contains 13 residues. Germline CDR1 MDHEN, CDR2 SYDVKM. The CDR3 here is CASSIGGAVEQVF. The CDR3 DNA reads as TGTGCCAGCAGTATAGGGGGAGCGGTTGAGCAGGTCTTC.

This clonotype was seen ten or more times. CDR3 DNA sequence: TGTGCCAGCAGGGGGACAGAAACTGAAGCTTTCTTT. Translating it yields CASRGTETEAFF. The chain recombines TRBV6-1 with TRBJ1-1; 7 bases fit TRBD1. This CDR3 is built from 12 residues. Trimming cost V 6 bases and J 5 bases; bases outside gene matches: 3. Per the germline V gene, CDR1 is MNHNS and CDR2 is SASEGT.

V is TRBV4-1 and J is TRBJ1-1, with D unclear. V dropped 4 bases and J dropped 6 bases, with 18 bases sitting between them. The germline V gene encodes CDR1 MGHRA and CDR2 YSYEKL. There are 15 residues in the CDR3. CDR3 DNA: TGCGCCAGCAGCCCCTCCGGGTCCCCTGAGTCTGAAGCTTTCTTT. Protein product: CASSPSGSPESEAFF.

The table lists this clonotype with many counts. The rearrangement links TRBV27 to TRBJ1-1, with D unclear. Germline lookup yields CDR1 MNHEY and CDR2 SMNVEV (reference sequence). The CDR3 is 16 residues long. Trimming stripped 7 bases from V and 0 bases from J, with 18 bases between. This chain's CDR3 is CASNPKPLAVNTEAFF. The CDR3 region has the DNA TGTGCCAGCAACCCCAAACCCCTGGCGGTGAACACTGAAGCTTTCTTT.

The chain is built from TRBV4-1 and TRBJ1-2; D might be TRBD1 (5 bases). This CDR3 contains 15 residues. V gave up 5 bases and J gave up 6 bases, with 19 bases separating them. Germline loops: CDR1 MGHRA, CDR2 YSYEKL. CDR3 region: CASSSPLRVRNGYTF. Written as DNA, the CDR3 is TGCGCCAGCAGCTCGCCCCTCAGGGTTAGGAATGGCTACACCTTC.